This TCR beta chain was recovered during a study of PD-L1 blockade in urothelial cancer. Overall study findings and caveats: Better survival was forecast by a pretreatment blood TCR clonality below the median.

With respect to this clone: What it binds is not known.

Every PCR received spiked-in synthetic TCR analog templates. Profiled with immunoSEQ multiplex PCR; TCRdb holds only in-frame clones, not every one. The table lists 50,000 to 60,000 clones, 84% of them singletons. V shed 8 bases and J shed 1 base, with 14 bases lying between them. CDR1 MNHEY and CDR2 SVGAGI come from the germline V gene. The CDR3 spans 14 residues. V usage is TRBV6-5 and J usage is TRBJ1-1; D ambiguous. The TCR was taken from a middle-aged man with urothelial cancer. The sequences come from PBMCs, collected around atezolizumab (anti-PD-L1) treatment. CDR3 loop: CASWPRPGNTEAFF. CDR3 nucleotides: TGTGCCAGCTGGCCCCGGCCGGGGAACACTGAAGCTTTCTTT.